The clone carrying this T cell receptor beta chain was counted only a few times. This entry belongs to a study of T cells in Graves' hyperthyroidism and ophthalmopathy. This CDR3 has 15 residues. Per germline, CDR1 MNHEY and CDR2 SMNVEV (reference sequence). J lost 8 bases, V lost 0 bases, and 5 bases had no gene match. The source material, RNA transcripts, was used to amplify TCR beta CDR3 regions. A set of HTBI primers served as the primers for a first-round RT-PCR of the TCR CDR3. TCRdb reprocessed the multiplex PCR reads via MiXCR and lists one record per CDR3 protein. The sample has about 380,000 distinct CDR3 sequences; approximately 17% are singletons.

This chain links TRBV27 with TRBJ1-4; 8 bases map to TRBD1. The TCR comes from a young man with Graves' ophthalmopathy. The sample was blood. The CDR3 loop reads CASSLSTGVLEKLFF. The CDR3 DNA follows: TGTGCCAGCAGTTTATCGACAGGGGTATTGGAAAAACTGTTTTTT. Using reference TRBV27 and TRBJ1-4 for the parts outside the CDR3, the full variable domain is EAQVTQNPRYLITVTGKKLTVTCSQNMNHEYMSWYRQDPGLGLRQIYYSMNVEVTDKGDVPEGYKVSRKEKRNFPLILESPSPNQTSLYFCASSLSTGVLEKLFFGSGTQLSVL.